This T cell receptor beta chain was documented in a study of T cell responses to AZD1222 COVID-19 vaccine. Points from the study as a whole: Donors were largely white British and mainly female; clonal diversity was possibly underestimated.

Method: immunoSEQ multiplex PCR; TCRdb's copy keeps in-frame clones and lacks some. The sample holds some 280,000 clones; 85% to 95% are singletons and the top ten take roughly 0.5%. This clone was detected once. Its antigen is still unknown. The sequencing used peripheral blood, collected 28 days after the second AZD1222 dose. The receptor was isolated from an adult who received the AZD1222 COVID-19 vaccine.

This CDR3 reads CASSPRTSSGNTIYF. In DNA, the CDR3 is TGTGCCAGCTCACCACGAACGAGCTCTGGAAACACCATATATTTT. The rearrangement uses TRBV18 and TRBJ1-3; D not resolved. This CDR3 region has 15 residues. CDR1 KGHSH and CDR2 LQKENI come from the germline V gene. V dropped 1 base and J dropped 0 bases, with 7 bases sitting between them. The variable domain in full, with the rest retrieved from reference TRBV18 and TRBJ1-3, is NAGVMQNPRHLVRRRGQEARLRCSPMKGHSHVYWYRQLPEEGLKFMVYLQKENIIDESGMPKERFSAEFPKEGPSILRIQQVVRGDSAAYFCASSPRTSSGNTIYFGEGSWLTVV.